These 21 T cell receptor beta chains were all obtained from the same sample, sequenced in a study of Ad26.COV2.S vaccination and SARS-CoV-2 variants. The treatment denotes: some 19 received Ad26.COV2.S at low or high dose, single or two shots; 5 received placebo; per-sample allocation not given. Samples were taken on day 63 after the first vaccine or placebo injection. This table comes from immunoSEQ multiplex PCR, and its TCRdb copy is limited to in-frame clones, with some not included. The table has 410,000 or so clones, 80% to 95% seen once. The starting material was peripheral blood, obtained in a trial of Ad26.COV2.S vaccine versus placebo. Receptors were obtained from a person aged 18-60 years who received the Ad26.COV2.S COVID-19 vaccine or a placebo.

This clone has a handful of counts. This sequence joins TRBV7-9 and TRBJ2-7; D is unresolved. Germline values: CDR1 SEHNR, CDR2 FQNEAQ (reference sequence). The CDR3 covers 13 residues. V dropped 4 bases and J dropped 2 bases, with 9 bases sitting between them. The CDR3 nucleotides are TGTGCCAGCAGCTCGACCCGACCCTACGAGCAGTACTTC. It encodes CASSSTRPYEQYF.

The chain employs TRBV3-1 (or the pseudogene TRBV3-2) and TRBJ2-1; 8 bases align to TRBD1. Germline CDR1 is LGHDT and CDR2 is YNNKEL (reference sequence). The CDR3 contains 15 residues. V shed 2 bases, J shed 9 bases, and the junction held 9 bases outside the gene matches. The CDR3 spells CASSQPKDRAGEQFF. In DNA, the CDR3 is TGTGCCAGCAGCCAACCCAAGGACAGGGCGGGTGAGCAGTTCTTC.

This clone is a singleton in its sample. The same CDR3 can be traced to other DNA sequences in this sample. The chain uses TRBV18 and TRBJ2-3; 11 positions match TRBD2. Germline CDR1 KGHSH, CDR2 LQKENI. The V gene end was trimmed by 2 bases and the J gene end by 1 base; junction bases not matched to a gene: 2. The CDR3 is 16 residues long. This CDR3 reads CASSPGLAGGTDTQYF. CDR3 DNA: TGTGCCAGCTCACCAGGACTAGCGGGCGGCACAGATACGCAGTATTTT.

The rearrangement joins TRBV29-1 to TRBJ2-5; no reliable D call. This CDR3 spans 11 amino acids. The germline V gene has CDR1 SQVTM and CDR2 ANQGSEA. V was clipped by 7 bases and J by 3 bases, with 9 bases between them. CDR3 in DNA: TGCAGCGCCGGATTTAAAGAGACCCAGTACTTC. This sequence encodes CSAGFKETQYF. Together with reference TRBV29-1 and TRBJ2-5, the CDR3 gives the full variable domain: SAVISQKPSRDICQRGTSLTIQCQVDSQVTMMFWYRQQPGQSLTLIATANQGSEATYESGFVIDKFPISRPNLTFSTLTVSNMSPEDSSIYLCSAGFKETQYFGPGTRLLVL.

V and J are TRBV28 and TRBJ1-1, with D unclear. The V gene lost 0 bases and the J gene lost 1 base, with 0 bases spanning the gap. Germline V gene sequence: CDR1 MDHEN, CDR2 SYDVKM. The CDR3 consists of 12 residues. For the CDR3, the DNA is TGTGCCAGCAGTTTATGGAACACTGAAGCTTTCTTT. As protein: CASSLWNTEAFF.

The CDR3 coding sequence is TGTGCCAGCAGCCCCATGCGCGTGGGGGCGAACTATGGCTACACCTTC. This translates into CASSPMRVGANYGYTF. The genes are TRBV7-2 and TRBJ1-2; D possibly corresponds to TRBD1 (6 bases). The length of the CDR3 is 16 residues. Germline CDR1 SGHTA, CDR2 FQGNSA. V was pared by 5 bases and J by 2 bases, with 18 bases between.

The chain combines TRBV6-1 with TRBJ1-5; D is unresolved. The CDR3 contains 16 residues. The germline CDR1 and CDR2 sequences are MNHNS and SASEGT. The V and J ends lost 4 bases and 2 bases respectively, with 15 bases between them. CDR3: CASSAQVGWGNQPQHF. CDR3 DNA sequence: TGTGCCAGCAGTGCCCAGGTGGGATGGGGCAATCAGCCCCAGCATTTT.

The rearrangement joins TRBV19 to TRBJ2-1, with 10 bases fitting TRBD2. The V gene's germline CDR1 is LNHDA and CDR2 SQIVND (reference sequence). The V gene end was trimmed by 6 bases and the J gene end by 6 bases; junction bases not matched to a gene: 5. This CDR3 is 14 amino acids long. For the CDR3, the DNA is TGTGCCAGTAGCTTCCGACTAGCGGGCAATGAGCAGTTCTTC. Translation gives CASSFRLAGNEQFF. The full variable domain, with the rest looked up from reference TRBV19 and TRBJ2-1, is DGGITQSPKYLFRKEGQNVTLSCEQNLNHDAMYWYRQDPGQGLRLIYYSQIVNDFQKGDIAEGYSVSREKKESFPLTVTSAQKNPTAFYLCASSFRLAGNEQFFGPGTRLTVL.

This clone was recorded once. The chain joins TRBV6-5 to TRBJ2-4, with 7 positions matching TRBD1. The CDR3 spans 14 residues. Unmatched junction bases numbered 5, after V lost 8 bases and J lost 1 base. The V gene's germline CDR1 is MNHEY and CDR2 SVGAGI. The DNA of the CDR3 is TGTGCCAGCTCGACAGGGCGCGCCAAAAACATTCAGTACTTC. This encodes CASSTGRAKNIQYF.

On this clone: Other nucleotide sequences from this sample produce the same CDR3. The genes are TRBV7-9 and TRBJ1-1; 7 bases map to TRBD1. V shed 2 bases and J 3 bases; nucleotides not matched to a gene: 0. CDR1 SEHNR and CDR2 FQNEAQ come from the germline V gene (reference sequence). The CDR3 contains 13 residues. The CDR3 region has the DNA TGTGCCAGCAGCTTAACAGGGGACACTGAAGCTTTCTTT. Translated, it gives CASSLTGDTEAFF.

This chain's CDR3 is CASSFVGQGVETQYF. CDR3 bases: TGTGCCAGCAGCTTTGTGGGGCAGGGCGTAGAGACCCAGTACTTC. This sequence joins TRBV13 and TRBJ2-5; possible D gene TRBD1, 5 bases. The germline CDR1 and CDR2 sequences are PRHDT and FYEKMQ (reference sequence). The CDR3 consists of 15 residues. The V end lost 3 bases, the J end lost 4 bases, and 15 bases lay between the germline ends.

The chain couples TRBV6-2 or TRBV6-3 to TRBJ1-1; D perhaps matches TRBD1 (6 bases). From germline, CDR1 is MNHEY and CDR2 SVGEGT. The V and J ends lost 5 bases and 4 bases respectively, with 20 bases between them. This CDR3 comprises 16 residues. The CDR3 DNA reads TGTGCCAGCAGTCCCCCGACAGGCAGGGAGGGCACTGAAGCTTTCTTT. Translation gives CASSPPTGREGTEAFF.

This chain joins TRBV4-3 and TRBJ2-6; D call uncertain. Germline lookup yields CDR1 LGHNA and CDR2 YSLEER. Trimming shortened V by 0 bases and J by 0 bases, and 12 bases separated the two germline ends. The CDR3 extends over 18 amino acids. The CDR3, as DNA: TGCGCCAGCAGCCAAGATTTCCAGTTCCCCTCTGGGGCCAACGTCCTGACTTTC. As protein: CASSQDFQFPSGANVLTF.

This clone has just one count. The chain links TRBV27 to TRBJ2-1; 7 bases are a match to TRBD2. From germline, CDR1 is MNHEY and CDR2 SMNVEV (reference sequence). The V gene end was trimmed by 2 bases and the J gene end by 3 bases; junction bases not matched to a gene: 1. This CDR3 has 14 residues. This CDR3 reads CASSLGTNYNEQFF. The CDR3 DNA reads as TGTGCCAGCAGTTTAGGGACTAACTACAATGAGCAGTTCTTC.

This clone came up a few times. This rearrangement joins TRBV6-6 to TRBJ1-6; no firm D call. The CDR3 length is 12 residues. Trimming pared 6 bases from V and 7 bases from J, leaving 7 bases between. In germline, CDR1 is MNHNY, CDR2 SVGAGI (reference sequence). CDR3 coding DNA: TGTGCCAGCAGGCTACTAAATTCACCCCTCCACTTT. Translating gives CASRLLNSPLHF.

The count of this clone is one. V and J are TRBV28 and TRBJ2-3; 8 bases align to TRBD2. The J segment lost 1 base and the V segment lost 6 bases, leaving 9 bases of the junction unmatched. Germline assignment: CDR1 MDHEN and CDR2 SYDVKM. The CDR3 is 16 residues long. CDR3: CASSPGLAMGTDTQYF. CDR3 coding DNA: TGTGCCAGCAGCCCTGGACTAGCAATGGGCACAGATACGCAGTATTTT.

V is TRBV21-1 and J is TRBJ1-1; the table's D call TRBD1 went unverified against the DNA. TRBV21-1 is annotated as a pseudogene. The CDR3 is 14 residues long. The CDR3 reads CASSTSRANTEAFF. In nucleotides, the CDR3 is TGTGCCAGCAGCACTTCCAGGGCGAACACTGAAGCTTTCTTT.

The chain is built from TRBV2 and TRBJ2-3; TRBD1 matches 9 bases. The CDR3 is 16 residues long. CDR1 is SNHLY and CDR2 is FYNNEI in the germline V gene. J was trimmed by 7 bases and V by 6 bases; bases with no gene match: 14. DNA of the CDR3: TGTGCCAGCAGCCTGGGACAGGGTTTGGGACGAAATACGCAGTATTTT. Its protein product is CASSLGQGLGRNTQYF.

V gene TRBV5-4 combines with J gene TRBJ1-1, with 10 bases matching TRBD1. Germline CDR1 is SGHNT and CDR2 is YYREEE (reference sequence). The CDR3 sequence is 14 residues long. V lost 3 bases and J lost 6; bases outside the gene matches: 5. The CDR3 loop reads CASSSRDRGSEAFF. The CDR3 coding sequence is TGTGCCAGCAGCTCCCGGGACAGGGGATCTGAAGCTTTCTTT.

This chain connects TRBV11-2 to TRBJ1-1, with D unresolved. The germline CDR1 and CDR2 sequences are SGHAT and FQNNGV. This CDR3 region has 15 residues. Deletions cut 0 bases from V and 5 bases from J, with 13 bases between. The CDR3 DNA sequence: TGTGCCAGCAGCTTAGAGGGATTGGGCGGTACTGAAGCTTTCTTT. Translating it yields CASSLEGLGGTEAFF.

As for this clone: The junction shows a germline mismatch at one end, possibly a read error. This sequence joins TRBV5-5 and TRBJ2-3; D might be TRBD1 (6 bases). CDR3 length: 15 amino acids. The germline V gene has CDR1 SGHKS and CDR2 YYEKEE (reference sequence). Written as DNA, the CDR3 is TGTGCCAGCACCTTGGGGACACTGAGCACAGATACGCAGTATTTT. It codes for CASTLGTLSTDTQYF.